These 8 T cell receptor beta chains came from one sample sequenced in a study of blood T cell repertoires in COVID-19. Sequenced by immunoSEQ multiplex PCR; TCRdb stores in-frame clones only, minus some. This table has about 170,000 clones, roughly 82% appearing once. Sequences were obtained from peripheral blood. Receptor source: a middle-aged woman with COVID-19, enrolled during active disease.

This clone was found once. The J gene is TRBJ2-3, the V gene TRBV24-1; no definite D call. V lost 3 bases and J lost 1, with 10 bases in between. The CDR3 consists of 15 residues. CDR1 is KGHDR, CDR2 SFDVKD, per germline. As DNA, the CDR3 is TGTGCCACCAGTGATCCCGCAGATCGCACAGATACGCAGTATTTT. It yields the protein CATSDPADRTDTQYF.

CDR3 sequence reads: CASTGLYEQYF. The CDR3 DNA follows: TGCGCCAGCACTGGACTCTACGAGCAGTACTTC. This chain connects TRBV10-2 to TRBJ2-7, with D possibly TRBD2 on 5 matching bases. Looked up from germline, CDR1 is WSHSY and CDR2 is SAAADI. The V gene lost 7 bases and the J gene lost 3 bases, with 7 bases spanning the gap. The CDR3 loop spans 11 amino acids.

The rearrangement joins TRBV16 to TRBJ1-2; D remains unclear. This CDR3 is built from 14 residues. Between the trimmed V and J ends, which lost 5 bases and 4 bases, there was a span of 14 bases. CDR1 KGHSY and CDR2 FQNENV come from the germline V gene. CDR3 DNA sequence: TGTGCCAGCAGCATCAACCCCGACACCTATGGCTACACCTTC. The encoded protein is CASSINPDTYGYTF. Drawing the rest from reference TRBV16 and TRBJ1-2, the complete variable domain is GEEVAQTPKHLVRGEGQKAKLYCAPIKGHSYVFWYQQVLKNEFKFLISFQNENVFDETGMPKERFSAKCLPNSPCSLEIQATKLEDSAVYFCASSINPDTYGYTFGSGTRLTVV.

The gene calls are TRBV29-1 and TRBJ2-2; D possibly corresponds to TRBD1 (6 bases). Trimming took off 8 bases at V and 5 bases at J, with 12 bases between the two ends. Germline assignment: CDR1 SQVTM and CDR2 ANQGSEA. The CDR3 totals 12 residues. The CDR3, as DNA: TGCAGCATCCACAGGGAAACCGGGGAGCTGTTTTTT. This sequence encodes CSIHRETGELFF.

The chain is built from TRBV28 and TRBJ1-1; D is undetermined. Trimming cost V 10 bases and J 4 bases, with 10 bases left between them. CDR1 and CDR2 (germline): MDHEN, SYDVKM. The CDR3 runs 11 residues. CDR3 in amino acids: CATEGGTEAFF. CDR3 sequence (DNA): TGTGCCACCGAGGGAGGCACTGAAGCTTTCTTT. Full variable domain (remainder filled in from reference TRBV28 and TRBJ1-1): DVKVTQSSRYLVKRTGEKVFLECVQDMDHENMFWYRQDPGLGLRLIYFSYDVKMKEKGDIPEGYSVSREKKERFSLILESASTNQTSMYLCATEGGTEAFFGQGTRLTVV.

The rearrangement uses TRBV28 and TRBJ1-2; 8 positions match TRBD1. V lost 9 bases and J lost 5; bases outside the gene matches: 5. The CDR3 spans 12 residues. Germline CDR1 is MDHEN and CDR2 is SYDVKM. The DNA of the CDR3 is TGTGCCAGTCGGACAGGGAAGTATGGCTACACCTTC. It encodes CASRTGKYGYTF.

The chain recombines TRBV9 with TRBJ2-2; 7 nucleotides line up with TRBD1. Unmatched junction bases numbered 5, after V lost 2 bases and J lost 7 bases. This CDR3 contains 14 residues. The V gene's germline CDR1 is SGDLS and CDR2 YYNGEE. CDR3 amino acids: CASSVDTGVGELFF. DNA of the CDR3: TGTGCCAGCAGCGTGGATACAGGGGTCGGGGAGCTGTTTTTT.

The chain combines TRBV10-3 with TRBJ1-2, with 10 bases lining up with TRBD1. V was clipped by 3 bases and J by 8 bases; unmatched bases: 9. Germline CDR1 ENHRY, CDR2 SYGVKD. CDR3 size: 15 residues. CDR3 sequence: CAISDDRGRVGGYTF. CDR3 bases: TGTGCCATCAGTGATGACAGGGGGCGAGTAGGGGGCTACACCTTC.